The clone carrying this T cell receptor beta chain was seen just once. This sample was taken from a study of blood T cell repertoires in COVID-19. The method was immunoSEQ multiplex PCR; TCRdb's version includes in-frame clones alone and lacks a portion of them. In the table there are 220,000 or so clones, 70% to 85% of which are singletons. Trimming shortened V by 0 bases and J by 3 bases, and 6 bases separated the two germline ends. Germline V gene sequence: CDR1 SQVTM, CDR2 ANQGSEA. The CDR3 runs 12 residues. The J gene is TRBJ2-7, the V gene TRBV29-1, with D unresolved. Sequencing was performed on peripheral blood. The sequence was obtained from a woman older than 75 with acute or convalescent COVID-19. CDR3 nucleotide sequence: TGCAGCGTTGAAGATCAATTCTACGAGCAGTACTTC. Residues: CSVEDQFYEQYF.